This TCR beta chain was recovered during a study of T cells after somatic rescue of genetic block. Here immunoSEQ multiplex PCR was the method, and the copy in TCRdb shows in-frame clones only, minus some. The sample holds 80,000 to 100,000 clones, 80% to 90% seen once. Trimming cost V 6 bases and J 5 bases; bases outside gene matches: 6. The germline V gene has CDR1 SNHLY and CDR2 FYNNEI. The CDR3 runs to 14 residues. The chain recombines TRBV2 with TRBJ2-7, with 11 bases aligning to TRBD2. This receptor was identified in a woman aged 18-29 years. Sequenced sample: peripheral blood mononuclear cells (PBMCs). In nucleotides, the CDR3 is TGTGCCAGCAGAAAACTAGCGGGAGCTGACGAGCAGTACTTC. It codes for CASRKLAGADEQYF.